This T cell receptor (beta chain) comes out of a study of T cells expressing NK-cell markers. One entry per CDR3 protein, without DNA, is what TCRdb gives after re-calling the 5' RACE reads. Its table lists a few hundred thousand distinct CDR3 sequences. The V gene's germline CDR1 is SEHNR and CDR2 FQNEAQ (reference sequence). CDR3 length equals 16 residues. The sequencing input was blood T cells: a sorted CD56 or NKG2C T cell subset, CD4+ or CD8+ T cells, or bulk PBMC T cells (not recorded which). This clonotype was sampled from a woman between 50 and 59 years old in good health. The chain joins TRBV7-9 to TRBJ1-3; TCRdb proposes TRBD1, but this gene call is untestable without DNA. This chain's CDR3 is CASSLAQPPGGNTIYF.